The rows below give T cell receptor beta chains drawn from one sample of a study of blood T cells in healthy people across ages. TCRdb reanalysed the 5' RACE reads using MiXCR and keeps one entry per CDR3 protein. Here the sample spans about 1.8 million distinct CDR3 sequences, around half being singletons. Sequenced input: blood. The receptors were sampled from a middle-aged woman in good health. Each CDR3 is given with its conserved first and last residue. D genes are given only for firm matches. Not every row has a clone size; where given, it reads once, few, many or a size class.

V,length,size,J,D,CDR3,DNA
TRBV3-1,15,NA,TRBJ2-1,TRBD2,CASSQAAGVYNEQFF,TGTGCCAGCAGCCAAGCAGCGGGGGTGTACAATGAGCAGTTCTTC
TRBV20-1,18,NA,TRBJ1-4,NA,CSAREYRANQNRGEKLFF,TGCAGTGCTAGAGAATACCGGGCCAATCAAAATCGAGGTGAAAAACTGTTTTTT
TRBV21-1,15,NA,TRBJ1-5,NA,CASSKISPKNQPQHF,TGTGCCAGCAGCAAAATATCCCCTAAAAATCAGCCCCAGCATTTT
TRBV7-2,16,few,TRBJ2-5,TRBD1,CASSKRTGHYQETQYF,TGTGCCAGCAGCAAGAGGACAGGCCACTACCAAGAGACCCAGTACTTC
TRBV20-1,13,NA,TRBJ2-7,TRBD1,CSATDRAPYEQYF,TGCAGTGCTACGGACAGGGCCCCCTACGAGCAGTACTTC
TRBV20-1,17,NA,TRBJ2-3,NA,CSAKSIRAPWVTDTQYF,TGCAGTGCTAAGAGTATACGGGCTCCATGGGTCACAGATACGCAGTATTTT
TRBV21-1,17,NA,TRBJ2-5,NA,CASSPDFVSGSHETQYF,TGTGCCAGCAGCCCTGACTTTGTGAGCGGATCACATGAGACCCAGTACTTC
TRBV20-1,17,NA,TRBJ2-1,NA,CSARTSDFAPGDNEQFF,TGCAGTGCTAGGACCTCCGATTTCGCCCCCGGGGACAATGAGCAGTTCTTC
TRBV27,14,NA,TRBJ1-6,NA,CASSGVGYNSPLHF,TGTGCCAGCAGCGGGGTAGGATATAATTCACCCCTCCACTTT
TRBV12-3/TRBV12-4,17,NA,TRBJ1-4,NA,CASSSDDWAATNEKLFF,TGTGCCAGCAGTTCCGACGATTGGGCAGCAACTAATGAAAAACTGTTTTTT
TRBV4-1,15,few,TRBJ2-3,NA,CASSQDLAGLDTQYF,TGCGCCAGCAGCCAAGATCTCGCGGGATTAGATACGCAGTATTTT
TRBV4-1,16,many,TRBJ2-6,NA,CASSINPGTGANVLTF,TGCGCCAGCAGCATCAATCCAGGGACTGGGGCCAACGTCCTGACTTTC
TRBV5-1,15,NA,TRBJ2-1,NA,CASSFQGFLYNEQFF,TGCGCCAGCAGCTTTCAGGGGTTCCTCTACAATGAGCAGTTCTTC
TRBV5-6,15,NA,TRBJ2-5,TRBD2,CASSYITPGGETQYF,TGTGCCAGCAGCTACATAACCCCGGGAGGAGAGACCCAGTACTTC
TRBV7-2,17,NA,TRBJ2-1,TRBD1,CASSLVSGQGGYNEQFF,TGTGCCAGCAGCTTAGTGTCCGGACAGGGGGGCTACAATGAGCAGTTCTTC
TRBV7-3,14,few,TRBJ2-3,NA,CASSLRGAPDTQYF,TGTGCCAGCAGCTTAAGGGGTGCGCCAGATACGCAGTATTTT
TRBV4-3,14,NA,TRBJ1-1,NA,CASSQGARGTEAFF,TGCGCCAGCAGCCAGGGGGCGAGGGGCACTGAAGCTTTCTTT
TRBV10-2,14,NA,TRBJ2-7,NA,CASSSNQNTYEQYF,TGCGCCAGCTCTAGCAACCAAAACACCTACGAGCAGTACTTC
TRBV3-1,16,NA,TRBJ2-5,TRBD2,CASSLRLAGTRETQYF,TGTGCCAGCAGCCTCCGACTAGCGGGGACGAGGGAGACCCAGTACTTC
TRBV6-2/TRBV6-3,15,many,TRBJ2-1,TRBD2,CAIQSRGTSRNEQFF,TGTGCCATCCAGAGCCGGGGGACTAGCCGCAATGAGCAGTTCTTC
TRBV11-2,16,NA,TRBJ1-3,TRBD1,CASSFGTVRSGNTIYF,TGTGCCAGCAGCTTTGGGACAGTTCGCTCTGGAAACACCATATATTTT
TRBV6-2/TRBV6-3,12,NA,TRBJ2-1,NA,CASNPPPGEQFF,TGTGCCAGCAACCCCCCTCCAGGTGAGCAGTTCTTC
TRBV11-2,18,few,TRBJ2-7,TRBD2,CASSLDLVTSGGRYEQYF,TGTGCCAGCAGCTTAGATCTAGTAACTAGCGGGGGGAGGTACGAGCAGTACTTC
TRBV6-2/TRBV6-3,13,NA,TRBJ1-5,NA,CASSHDRLAPQHF,TGTGCCAGCAGCCACGACAGGCTGGCGCCCCAGCATTTT
TRBV25-1,17,NA,TRBJ2-4,TRBD2,CASSESPPGGTKNIQYF,TGTGCCAGCAGTGAATCCCCACCGGGGGGGACCAAAAACATTCAGTACTTC
TRBV29-1,14,few,TRBJ2-3,TRBD2,CSVIWGLVADTQYF,TGCAGCGTCATCTGGGGACTAGTTGCCGATACGCAGTATTTT
TRBV7-2,16,NA,TRBJ1-5,NA,CASSLSGAGGNQPQHF,TGTGCCAGCAGCTTATCTGGGGCAGGGGGCAATCAGCCCCAGCATTTT
TRBV20-1,15,few,TRBJ2-1,NA,CSARDGGTSYNEQFF,TGCAGTGCTAGAGATGGGGGGACCTCCTACAATGAGCAGTTCTTC
TRBV24-1,17,NA,TRBJ2-1,TRBD1,CATSDFLGTGETNEQFF,TGTGCCACCAGTGATTTCCTCGGGACAGGGGAGACGAATGAGCAGTTCTTC
TRBV27,15,few,TRBJ2-5,TRBD2,CASSVTSGGKETQYF,TGTGCCAGCAGTGTGACTAGCGGGGGGAAAGAGACCCAGTACTTC
TRBV6-2/TRBV6-3,14,NA,TRBJ2-1,NA,CASRGLDEYNEQFF,TGTGCCAGCAGAGGTCTAGATGAATACAATGAGCAGTTCTTC
TRBV7-9,15,NA,TRBJ2-5,NA,CASSFSLTGRETQYF,TGTGCCAGCAGCTTTTCTCTCACCGGGAGAGAGACCCAGTACTTC
TRBV7-9,15,NA,TRBJ2-1,NA,CANGDLPGVFDEQFF,TGTGCCAACGGCGATCTTCCGGGAGTATTTGATGAGCAGTTCTTC
TRBV4-3,16,NA,TRBJ1-6,TRBD1,CASSQTRTGANSPLHF,TGCGCCAGCAGCCAGACCCGGACAGGGGCCAATTCACCCCTCCACTTT
TRBV28,12,NA,TRBJ2-6,NA,CASSHTSQILTF,TGTGCCAGCAGCCACACTTCACAAATCCTGACTTTC
TRBV6-2/TRBV6-3,14,few,TRBJ2-5,NA,CASSYGSTGGTQYF,TGTGCCAGCAGTTACGGATCGACCGGAGGGACCCAGTACTTC
TRBV27,18,NA,TRBJ2-6,NA,CASSLIGGSNSGANVLTF,TGTGCCAGCAGTTTGATAGGGGGGTCCAACTCTGGGGCCAACGTCCTGACTTTC
TRBV15,20,once,TRBJ2-3,TRBD2,CATSRGPDVELAGGPDTQYF,TGTGCCACCAGCAGAGGACCTGACGTGGAACTAGCGGGGGGGCCAGATACGCAGTATTTT
TRBV28,13,NA,TRBJ2-7,TRBD2,CASSVTSGGEQYF,TGTGCCAGCAGTGTAACTAGCGGGGGCGAGCAGTACTTC
TRBV28,14,NA,TRBJ1-1,NA,CASRPTLLNTEAFF,TGTGCCAGCAGACCGACACTGTTGAACACTGAAGCTTTCTTT
TRBV13,15,NA,TRBJ1-6,NA,CASSLGGTYYSPLHF,TGTGCCAGCAGCTTAGGCGGGACATATTATTCACCCCTCCACTTT
TRBV20-1,12,few,TRBJ2-7,NA,CSPRGGSQEQYF,TGCAGCCCCAGGGGAGGGTCCCAGGAGCAGTACTTC
TRBV29-1,15,NA,TRBJ2-1,NA,CSVGGGQGSYNEQFF,TGCAGCGTGGGGGGAGGCCAGGGCTCCTACAATGAGCAGTTCTTC
TRBV28,12,few,TRBJ2-7,NA,CASRERVGLEYF,TGTGCCAGCAGGGAGAGGGTCGGGTTGGAGTACTTC
TRBV10-3,14,NA,TRBJ1-2,NA,CAISAPGLQQGYTF,TGTGCCATCAGTGCACCCGGGCTCCAGCAGGGCTACACCTTC
TRBV15,14,NA,TRBJ2-7,TRBD1,CATSPGTGPREQYF,TGTGCCACCAGCCCCGGGACAGGGCCAAGAGAGCAGTACTTC
TRBV20-1,9,few,TRBJ1-2,NA,CSAGDGYTF,TGCAGTGCCGGGGATGGCTACACCTTC
TRBV27,15,NA,TRBJ2-7,TRBD2,CASSWGGPNSYEQYF,TGTGCCAGCAGTTGGGGGGGACCAAACTCCTACGAGCAGTACTTC
TRBV7-2,17,NA,TRBJ2-5,TRBD2,CASSPPLAGGLRETQYF,TGTGCCAGCAGCCCTCCTCTAGCGGGGGGCCTCCGAGAGACCCAGTACTTC
TRBV28,15,NA,TRBJ2-1,NA,CASKKNGGPYNEQFF,TGTGCCAGCAAAAAAAACGGGGGTCCCTACAATGAGCAGTTCTTC
TRBV5-1,14,few,TRBJ2-7,NA,CASSLGPVGYEQYF,TGCGCCAGCAGCTTGGGCCCCGTAGGTTACGAGCAGTACTTC
TRBV20-1,14,NA,TRBJ2-3,TRBD1,CSARGQGAWNTQYF,TGCAGTGCTAGAGGACAGGGGGCATGGAATACGCAGTATTTT
TRBV7-9,16,NA,TRBJ1-1,NA,CASSFNNRVGNTEAFF,TGTGCCAGCAGCTTTAACAACAGGGTGGGGAACACTGAAGCTTTCTTT
TRBV7-3,17,NA,TRBJ2-5,NA,CASSLGAASGGLETQYF,TGTGCCAGCAGCTTAGGCGCCGCGAGTGGGGGTTTGGAGACCCAGTACTTC
TRBV9,15,few,TRBJ2-6,NA,CASSMRTSGANVLTF,TGTGCCAGCAGCATGAGAACCTCTGGGGCCAACGTCCTGACTTTC
TRBV7-2,14,NA,TRBJ1-5,NA,CASSLAGRGQPQHF,TGTGCCAGCAGCTTAGCGGGACGGGGCCAGCCCCAGCATTTT
TRBV5-1,17,NA,TRBJ2-2,NA,CASRKGRGQTNTGELFF,TGCGCCAGCAGGAAAGGGAGAGGACAGACGAACACCGGGGAGCTGTTTTTT
TRBV13,17,NA,TRBJ1-2,NA,CASSLGDALSGDYGYTF,TGTGCCAGCAGCTTAGGGGACGCATTGTCAGGTGACTATGGCTACACCTTC
TRBV2,16,NA,TRBJ1-5,NA,CASSREAGSENQPQHF,TGTGCCAGCAGCCGGGAGGCGGGTAGTGAAAATCAGCCCCAGCATTTT
TRBV7-2,18,NA,TRBJ2-7,NA,CASSLQGIRVSGAYEQYF,TGTGCCAGCAGCCTACAGGGAATCAGGGTCTCTGGGGCCTACGAGCAGTACTTC